A single sample is the source of the 27 T cell receptor beta chains below, sequenced in a study of T cells in Graves' hyperthyroidism and ophthalmopathy. Regions amplified from RNA transcripts were the TCR beta CDR3 regions. Primed by the HTBI set, a first-round RT-PCR was run on the TCR CDR3. TCRdb passed the multiplex PCR reads through MiXCR, listing each CDR3 protein once. The data show around 440,000 distinct CDR3 sequences, with roughly 14% seen just once and over 12% held by the top ten. The sequenced material came from blood. The origin of the receptors is a woman under 30 with Graves' hyperthyroidism.

This clonotype came up many times. The J gene is TRBJ1-6, the V gene TRBV12-3 or TRBV12-4, with D perhaps matching TRBD1 (6 bases). The CDR3 is made up of 14 amino acids. Deletions cut 6 bases from V and 6 bases from J, with 12 bases between. This CDR3 reads CASRTQGGNSPLHF. CDR3 DNA sequence: TGTGCCAGCAGAACTCAAGGGGGTAATTCACCCCTCCACTTT.

This clonotype showed up just once. The V and J genes are TRBV20-1 and TRBJ2-7, with 9 bases fitting TRBD2. The germline V gene has CDR1 DFQATT and CDR2 SNEGSKA (reference sequence). The trim removed 3 bases at V and 7 bases at J, leaving 10 bases unmatched. There are 14 residues in the CDR3. The DNA of the CDR3 is TGCAGTGCTAGCATTAGCGGGAGATCTGGAGAGCAGTACTTC. The encoded protein is CSASISGRSGEQYF.

This clonotype came up many times. This rearrangement joins TRBV27 to TRBJ1-2; tentative D call: TRBD1 (6 bases). This CDR3 is built from 14 residues. V dropped 5 bases and J dropped 1 base, with 11 bases sitting between them. Germline V gene lookup returns CDR1 MNHEY and CDR2 SMNVEV (reference sequence). The CDR3 DNA follows: TGTGCCAGCAGTCGGACAGCCAGTAACTATGGCTACACCTTC. Encoded protein: CASSRTASNYGYTF.

As regards this clonotype: With a much larger clone just one base away, this may be a read error. V and J are TRBV7-8 and TRBJ2-3; 11 nucleotides match TRBD2. J was trimmed by 4 bases and V by 4 bases; bases with no gene match: 10. Germline CDR1 SGHVS, CDR2 FQNEAQ. The CDR3 extends over 17 amino acids. CDR3 nucleotide sequence: TGTGCCAGCAGCTCACTGACTAGCGGGATTTTCTCAGATACGCAGTATTTT. The encoded protein is CASSSLTSGIFSDTQYF.

This clonotype was observed many times. The chain is built from TRBV6-2 or TRBV6-3 and TRBJ2-7, with TRBD1 matching over 9 bases. The CDR3 is 16 residues long. With V trimmed by 0 bases and J by 4 bases, 7 bases remained unmatched. Germline CDR1 and CDR2: MNHEY and SVGEGT. CDR3 sequence: CASSYSSTDRGYEQYF. Here the CDR3 DNA reads TGTGCCAGCAGTTACTCGAGTACGGACAGGGGTTACGAGCAGTACTTC.

With regard to this clonotype: A much larger clone lies one base from this, so it may be a read error. V usage is TRBV5-8 and J usage is TRBJ2-7, with D possibly called TRBD1 or TRBD2 (5 bases each). The CDR3 has 13 amino acids. CDR1 is SGHTS, CDR2 YDEGEE, per germline. The CDR3 DNA sequence: TGTGCCAGCAGCTCGAGGGGTCCCTACAAGCAGTACTTC. Translated: CASSSRGPYKQYF.

This clonotype was seen repeatedly, ten times or more. CDR3: CASSAPTRSTGELFF. As DNA, the CDR3 is TGTGCCAGCAGCGCACCGACTAGAAGCACCGGGGAGCTGTTTTTT. The chain employs TRBV9 and TRBJ2-2, with D possibly matching TRBD2 (6 bases). CDR3 size: 15 residues. Germline CDR1 reads SGDLS; CDR2 reads YYNGEE. V lost 3 bases, J lost 4 bases, and 13 bases lay in between. The full variable domain, with the rest looked up from reference TRBV9 and TRBJ2-2, is DSGVTQTPKHLITATGQRVTLRCSPRSGDLSVYWYQQSLDQGLQFLIQYYNGEERAKGNILERFSAQQFPDLHSELNLSSLELGDSALYFCASSAPTRSTGELFFGEGSRLTVL.

The sample holds many counts of this clonotype. The gene calls are TRBV11-2 and TRBJ2-5; possibly TRBD1 or TRBD2 for D (5 bases each). V was cut by 5 bases and J by 0 bases, with 16 bases left in between. Germline CDR1 SGHAT, CDR2 FQNNGV. CDR3 length: 16 amino acids. CDR3 bases: TGTGCCAGCAGCCAACGGGACGGGATGTACCAAGAGACCCAGTACTTC. Protein sequence: CASSQRDGMYQETQYF.

The chain couples TRBV6-2 or TRBV6-3 to TRBJ2-2; unclear D gene. Trimming stripped 8 bases from V and 1 base from J, with 11 bases between. Germline assignment: CDR1 MNHEY and CDR2 SVGEGT. CDR3 length equals 14 residues. The CDR3 DNA sequence: TGTGCCAGCCGTAGGGCAGGGAACACCGGGGAGCTGTTTTTT. This codes for CASRRAGNTGELFF.

This clonotype was detected many times. The chain has TRBV28 and TRBJ1-1; D is possibly TRBD1 (5 bases). Trimming stripped 7 bases from V and 4 bases from J, with 19 bases between. From germline, CDR1 is MDHEN and CDR2 SYDVKM. The length of the CDR3 is 15 residues. This chain's CDR3 is CASILNLQGGTEAFF. CDR3 in DNA: TGTGCCAGCATCTTGAATCTCCAGGGTGGCACTGAAGCTTTCTTT. Drawing the rest from reference TRBV28 and TRBJ1-1, the complete variable domain is DVKVTQSSRYLVKRTGEKVFLECVQDMDHENMFWYRQDPGLGLRLIYFSYDVKMKEKGDIPEGYSVSREKKERFSLILESASTNQTSMYLCASILNLQGGTEAFFGQGTRLTVV.

This sequence joins TRBV5-1 and TRBJ1-2; 7 bases match TRBD1. The CDR3 is made up of 13 amino acids. The V segment lost 0 bases and the J segment 7 bases; nucleotides outside the gene matches: 3. CDR1 is SGHRS, CDR2 YFSETQ, per germline. Here the CDR3 DNA reads TGCGCCAGCAGCTTGGAGGCAGGGGGTGGCTACACCTTC. It codes for CASSLEAGGGYTF.

The sample holds many counts of this clonotype. This chain joins TRBV6-1 and TRBJ2-7; 7 bases align to TRBD2. V trimming: 8 bases; J trimming: 3 bases; junction bases outside the gene matches: 10. The germline V gene encodes CDR1 MNHNS and CDR2 SASEGT. CDR3 size: 14 residues. The CDR3 is CASGSGLQNYEQYF. The CDR3 region has the DNA TGTGCCAGCGGATCGGGACTACAAAACTACGAGCAGTACTTC.

This clonotype was seen ten or more times. V usage is TRBV28 and J usage is TRBJ2-2; TRBD1 might be the D (6 bases). CDR1 and CDR2 (germline): MDHEN, SYDVKM. This CDR3 has 15 amino acids. Trimming took 5 bases from V and 5 from J, leaving 15 bases between them. The DNA for the CDR3 is TGTGCCAGCAGTCACAGGGTGAGAGGTACCGGGGAGCTGTTTTTT. As protein: CASSHRVRGTGELFF.

This clonotype has just a few counts. The chain has TRBV4-1 and TRBJ1-5; possibly TRBD1 for D (6 bases). CDR1 and CDR2 from the germline V gene are MGHRA and YSYEKL. V was clipped by 0 bases and J by 6 bases, with 12 bases between them. The CDR3 runs 15 residues. The CDR3 protein is CASSQEGQGIQPQHF. Here the CDR3 DNA reads TGCGCCAGCAGCCAAGAAGGCCAGGGGATTCAGCCCCAGCATTTT.

This clonotype was counted at least ten times. The chain couples TRBV12-3 or TRBV12-4 to TRBJ2-3; 12 bases fit TRBD2. This CDR3 region has 16 residues. J was trimmed by 6 bases and V by 6 bases; bases with no gene match: 10. The CDR3 region is CASSNRLAGVYDTQYF. The CDR3 nucleotides read TGTGCCAGCAGCAACCGACTAGCGGGAGTATATGATACGCAGTATTTT.

J is TRBJ1-5 and V is TRBV19; tentatively, D is TRBD1 (5 bases). V shed 5 bases and J shed 4 bases, with 18 bases lying between them. Germline assignment: CDR1 LNHDA and CDR2 SQIVND (reference sequence). CDR3 length: 16 amino acids. This CDR3 reads CASSFHLGLGNQPQHF. In nucleotides, the CDR3 is TGTGCCAGTAGTTTCCATTTGGGGCTGGGGAATCAGCCCCAGCATTTT.

At least ten counts were recorded for this clonotype. This chain joins TRBV7-3 and TRBJ2-3, with 10 nucleotides matching TRBD1. The germline V gene has CDR1 SGHTA and CDR2 FQGTGA. The CDR3 length is 17 residues. V shed 5 bases and J 4 bases; nucleotides not matched to a gene: 12. The chain's CDR3 is CASSQWDRGGAADTQYF. CDR3 DNA: TGTGCCAGCAGCCAATGGGACAGGGGAGGGGCAGCAGATACGCAGTATTTT.

This clonotype was counted many times. This chain connects TRBV6-2 or TRBV6-3 to TRBJ2-1; the D gene is possibly TRBD2 (7 bases). The V and J ends lost 10 bases and 7 bases respectively, with 20 bases between them. The CDR3 runs to 14 residues. From germline, CDR1 is MNHEY and CDR2 SVGEGT. CDR3 amino acids: CATERGRGRNEQFF. The CDR3 DNA reads TGTGCCACCGAAAGAGGGCGGGGGCGTAATGAGCAGTTCTTC.

This clonotype has ten or more counts. The chain is built from TRBV6-2 or TRBV6-3 and TRBJ1-1; 11 bases align to TRBD1. CDR3 size: 18 residues. Trimming removed 0 bases from V and 3 bases from J; junction bases left unmatched: 9. Germline CDR1 reads MNHEY; CDR2 reads SVGEGT. In nucleotides, the CDR3 is TGTGCCAGCAGTTACTCGATATTGGGACAGGGGGGCGACACTGAAGCTTTCTTT. This translates into CASSYSILGQGGDTEAFF.

This clonotype was seen many times. The chain is built from TRBV2 and TRBJ1-1; no clear D. CDR3 size: 15 residues. The V end was cut by 6 bases, the J end by 1 base, with 15 bases between. Germline values: CDR1 SNHLY, CDR2 FYNNEI. The CDR3: CASRSGPNPNTEAFF. Here the CDR3 DNA reads TGTGCCAGCAGAAGCGGGCCAAATCCGAACACTGAAGCTTTCTTT. Full variable domain (remainder filled in from reference TRBV2 and TRBJ1-1): EPEVTQTPSHQVTQMGQEVILRCVPISNHLYFYWYRQILGQKVEFLVSFYNNEISEKSEIFDDQFSVERPDGSNFTLKIRSTKLEDSAMYFCASRSGPNPNTEAFFGQGTRLTVV.

V gene TRBV9 combines with J gene TRBJ1-4; TRBD1 might be the D (5 bases). CDR1 and CDR2 from the germline V gene are SGDLS and YYNGEE. Trimming took 4 bases from V and 11 from J, leaving 15 bases between them. The CDR3 totals 13 residues. The CDR3 DNA reads as TGTGCCAGCAGCACCTCGGACAAGGGGAAACTGTTTTTT. Residues: CASSTSDKGKLFF.

Many counts were recorded for this clonotype. The chain uses TRBV28 and TRBJ2-3; possibly TRBD1 for D (6 bases). Germline V lookup: CDR1 MDHEN, CDR2 SYDVKM. Trimming left V 7 bases short and J 0 bases short, with 14 bases between. This CDR3 is built from 15 residues. CDR3 DNA: TGTGCCAGCACCGAACAGGGCGCGAGCACAGATACGCAGTATTTT. Translation gives CASTEQGASTDTQYF.

Turning to this clonotype: Germline is not matched at one junction end, which may reflect a read error. The chain is built from TRBV7-9 and TRBJ1-1; no clear D gene. CDR1 and CDR2 from the germline V gene are SEHNR and FQNEAQ (reference sequence). This CDR3 is 13 amino acids long. In nucleotides, the CDR3 is TGTGCCAGCAGTTTAGAGGCCCACACTGAAGCTTTCTTT. Encoded protein: CASSLEAHTEAFF. Based on the CDR3 plus reference TRBV7-9 and TRBJ1-1, the full variable domain is DTGVSQNPRHKITKRGQNVTFRCDPISEHNRLYWYRQTLGQGPEFLTYFQNEAQLEKSRLLSDRFSAERPKGSFSTLEIQRTEQGDSAMYLCASSLEAHTEAFFGQGTRLTVV.

This clonotype showed up many times. The chain is built from TRBV7-3 and TRBJ2-1; D unclear. The CDR3 length is 13 residues. Deletions cut 0 bases from V and 10 bases from J, with 10 bases between. The germline CDR1 and CDR2 sequences are SGHTA and FQGTGA. The CDR3: CASSLTSGREQFF. The DNA of the CDR3 is TGTGCCAGCAGCTTAACGTCAGGCCGCGAGCAGTTCTTC.

There are a few counts of this clonotype. This chain joins TRBV7-9 and TRBJ1-2; D perhaps matches TRBD1 (5 bases). Germline CDR1 is SEHNR and CDR2 is FQNEAQ (reference sequence). CDR3 size: 13 residues. V lost 5 bases and J 7 bases, leaving 14 bases between the germline ends. CDR3 bases: TGTGCCAGCAGCCGCGACTTCGACAGTGGCTACACCTTC. This gives the protein CASSRDFDSGYTF.

This clonotype was counted at least ten times. This chain connects TRBV3-1 to TRBJ1-2, with 7 bases identical to TRBD1. Germline CDR1 reads LGHDT; CDR2 reads YNNKEL (reference sequence). V lost 2 bases to trimming and J lost 2 bases; unmatched junction nucleotides: 2. The length of the CDR3 is 14 residues. In DNA, the CDR3 is TGTGCCAGCAGCCAAATGACAGGGAACTATGGCTACACCTTC. It specifies CASSQMTGNYGYTF.

The J gene is TRBJ2-4, the V gene TRBV7-9; the match to TRBD1 covers 9 bases. J gave up 0 bases and V 5 bases, and 5 bases lay outside the gene matches. This CDR3 has 16 amino acids. Germline values: CDR1 SEHNR, CDR2 FQNEAQ (reference sequence). The CDR3 region has the DNA TGTGCCAGCAGCCGGGACAGGGACCTAGCCAAAAACATTCAGTACTTC. Amino acid sequence: CASSRDRDLAKNIQYF.